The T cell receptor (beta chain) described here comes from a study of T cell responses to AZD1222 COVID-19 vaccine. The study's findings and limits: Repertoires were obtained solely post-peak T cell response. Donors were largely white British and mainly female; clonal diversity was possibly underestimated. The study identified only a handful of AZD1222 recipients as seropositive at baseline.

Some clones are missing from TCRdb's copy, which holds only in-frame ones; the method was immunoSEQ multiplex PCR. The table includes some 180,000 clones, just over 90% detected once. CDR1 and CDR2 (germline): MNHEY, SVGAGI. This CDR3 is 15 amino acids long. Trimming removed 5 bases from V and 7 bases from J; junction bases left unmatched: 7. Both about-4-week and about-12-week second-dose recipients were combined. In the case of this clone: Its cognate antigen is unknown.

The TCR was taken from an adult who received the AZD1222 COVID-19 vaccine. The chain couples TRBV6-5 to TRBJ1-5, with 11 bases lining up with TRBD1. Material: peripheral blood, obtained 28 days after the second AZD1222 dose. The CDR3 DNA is TGTGCCAGCAGTCCGGACAGGGGGCCAGGGCAGCCCCAGCATTTT. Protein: CASSPDRGPGQPQHF.